The 19 T cell receptor beta chains reported below all come from one sample, sequenced in a study of OX40 agonist ivuxolimab in advanced cancers. Repertoires were generated with immunoSEQ multiplex PCR, while TCRdb's copy carries only in-frame clones and drops some. The sample contains tens of thousands of clones, nearly 90% of which appear only once. The source was CD4+ or CD8+ T cells sorted from blood, collected in a trial of the OX40 agonist ivuxolimab. The receptors stem from an adult with an advanced solid tumor such as melanoma, head and neck, liver or kidney cancer.

The CDR3 spells CASSKGPGQNQPQHF. The CDR3 DNA reads as TGTGCCAGTAGTAAGGGCCCTGGACAGAATCAGCCCCAGCATTTT. The V and J genes are TRBV19 and TRBJ1-5, with a weak D call TRBD1 (6 bases). Germline V gene data show CDR1 as LNHDA and CDR2 as SQIVND (reference sequence). V was shortened by 4 bases and J by 4 bases, with 14 bases between the two germline ends. CDR3 length equals 15 residues. Full variable domain (rest looked up from reference TRBV19 and TRBJ1-5): DGGITQSPKYLFRKEGQNVTLSCEQNLNHDAMYWYRQDPGQGLRLIYYSQIVNDFQKGDIAEGYSVSREKKESFPLTVTSAQKNPTAFYLCASSKGPGQNQPQHFGDGTRLSIL.

The chain joins TRBV7-3 to TRBJ2-4; TRBD1 matches at 9 bases. The J segment lost 8 bases and the V segment lost 0 bases, leaving 8 bases of the junction unmatched. This CDR3 is built from 16 residues. Looked up from germline, CDR1 is SGHTA and CDR2 is FQGTGA. CDR3 region: CASSLTSGTGRDIQYF. The CDR3 DNA reads as TGTGCCAGCAGCTTAACCTCCGGGACAGGGAGGGACATTCAGTACTTC.

The CDR3 is CASSKKPPGQRNTGELFF. DNA for the CDR3: TGTGCCAGCAGCAAAAAGCCTCCCGGACAGAGGAACACCGGGGAGCTGTTTTTT. The chain is built from TRBV9 and TRBJ2-2; D possibly corresponds to TRBD1 (6 bases). Trimming removed 4 bases at V and 1 base at J, with 20 bases between. Germline V gene data show CDR1 as SGDLS and CDR2 as YYNGEE. This CDR3 has 18 amino acids.

This chain links TRBV19 with TRBJ2-5; 7 positions match TRBD1. Germline loops: CDR1 LNHDA, CDR2 SQIVND (reference sequence). With 3 bases clipped from V and 2 bases from J, the junction kept 3 bases outside the gene matches. The length of the CDR3 is 14 residues. The CDR3 loop reads CASSIQQGQETQYF. In DNA form, the CDR3 reads TGTGCCAGTAGTATTCAACAGGGGCAAGAGACCCAGTACTTC.

The chain joins TRBV5-1 to TRBJ2-7, with a weak D call TRBD1 (5 bases). V was shortened by 0 bases and J by 3 bases, with 7 bases between the two germline ends. The CDR3 contains 13 residues. Germline V gene sequence: CDR1 SGHRS, CDR2 YFSETQ. The CDR3 coding sequence is TGCGCCAGCAGCTTGGACAGGCACTACGAGCAGTACTTC. It is translated as CASSLDRHYEQYF.

The chain uses TRBV7-9 and TRBJ1-2, with no clear D. V dropped 4 bases and J dropped 8 bases, with 23 bases sitting between them. This CDR3 has 16 amino acids. Germline CDR1 is SEHNR and CDR2 is FQNEAQ (reference sequence). This CDR3 is CASSSYPDRGEGGYTF. Written as DNA, the CDR3 is TGTGCCAGCAGCTCTTACCCTGACCGGGGTGAAGGAGGCTACACCTTC.

The chain is built from TRBV5-1 and TRBJ1-5; a weak D match, TRBD1 (6 bases). Trimming took 9 bases from V and 1 from J, leaving 20 bases between them. The CDR3 extends over 16 amino acids. The germline CDR1 and CDR2 sequences are SGHRS and YFSETQ. The DNA for the CDR3 is TGCGCCACCAGGTGGGAGTGGACAGCAAGCAATCAGCCCCAGCATTTT. Protein sequence: CATRWEWTASNQPQHF.

CDR3 protein: CASSGQVRTGELFF. DNA for the CDR3: TGTGCCAGCAGTGGACAGGTTAGGACCGGGGAGCTGTTTTTT. V and J are TRBV6-1 and TRBJ2-2, with D possibly TRBD1 on 6 matching bases. The CDR3 has 14 amino acids. The germline V gene encodes CDR1 MNHNS and CDR2 SASEGT. V lost 4 bases and J 5 bases, leaving 11 bases between the germline ends.

This chain joins TRBV5-5 and TRBJ2-7, with D maybe TRBD1 (5 bases). Trimming pared 4 bases from V and 6 bases from J, leaving 14 bases between. The CDR3 runs to 13 residues. Germline-derived CDR1 and CDR2 are SGHKS and YYEKEE (reference sequence). The CDR3 region is CASSIQGRGEQYF. The CDR3 DNA reads TGTGCCAGCAGCATCCAGGGAAGGGGCGAGCAGTACTTC. The full variable domain, completed using reference TRBV5-5 and TRBJ2-7, is DAGVTQSPTHLIKTRGQQVTLRCSPISGHKSVSWYQQVLGQGPQFIFQYYEKEERGRGNFPDRFSARQFPNYSSELNVNALLLGDSALYLCASSIQGRGEQYFGPGTRLTVT.

The CDR3 region has the DNA TGTGCCAGCAGCTTAGTCCTCGGGCAGAGCAATCAGCCCCAGCATTTT. Translated: CASSLVLGQSNQPQHF. The rearrangement uses TRBV11-2 and TRBJ1-5; D unclear. Deletions cut 1 base from V and 1 base from J, with 11 bases between. CDR1 SGHAT and CDR2 FQNNGV come from the germline V gene. This CDR3 is 16 amino acids long.

This chain links TRBV11-1 with TRBJ1-3, with unresolved D. Germline V gene lookup returns CDR1 SGHAT and CDR2 FQDESV (reference sequence). Trimming pared 2 bases from V and 4 bases from J, leaving 9 bases between. This CDR3 is 14 amino acids long. DNA of the CDR3: TGTGCCAGCAGCTTATGGGCAGGAGGAAACACCATATATTTT. It is translated as CASSLWAGGNTIYF.

This rearrangement joins TRBV4-1 to TRBJ2-3; 13 bases map to TRBD2. Germline V gives CDR1 MGHRA, CDR2 YSYEKL. The length of the CDR3 is 19 residues. V lost 4 bases, J lost 4 bases, and 14 bases stayed unmatched. Here the CDR3 reads CASSPGLAGFFYSADTQYF. The DNA of the CDR3 is TGCGCCAGCAGCCCGGGACTAGCGGGATTTTTTTACTCAGCAGATACGCAGTATTTT.

The genes are TRBV5-4 and TRBJ2-1, with D possibly TRBD1 on 5 matching bases. Germline V gene lookup returns CDR1 SGHNT and CDR2 YYREEE (reference sequence). CDR3 length equals 14 residues. V was pared by 3 bases and J by 4 bases, with 11 bases between. The CDR3, as DNA: TGTGCCAGCAGCTCCTTCAGACAGTACAATGAGCAGTTCTTC. It is translated as CASSSFRQYNEQFF. The full variable domain, its missing parts supplied by reference TRBV5-4 and TRBJ2-1, is ETGVTQSPTHLIKTRGQQVTLRCSSQSGHNTVSWYQQALGQGPQFIFQYYREEENGRGNFPPRFSGLQFPNYSSELNVNALELDDSALYLCASSSFRQYNEQFFGPGTRLTVL.

The V gene is TRBV6-5, the J gene TRBJ2-2, with D possibly matching TRBD2 (6 bases). CDR1 MNHEY and CDR2 SVGAGI come from the germline V gene. The CDR3 contains 15 residues. Between the trimmed V and J ends, which lost 0 bases and 5 bases, there was a span of 10 bases. CDR3 loop: CASSYSRGGTGELFF. The CDR3 coding sequence is TGTGCCAGCAGTTACTCCCGGGGAGGAACCGGGGAGCTGTTTTTT.

This CDR3 is CSLRLNEKLFF. The CDR3 DNA reads TGCAGCTTACGGTTGAATGAAAAACTGTTTTTT. The chain employs TRBV20-1 and TRBJ1-4; D is unclear. CDR1 is DFQATT and CDR2 is SNEGSKA in the germline V gene (reference sequence). The CDR3 extends over 11 amino acids.

This clone showed up just once. One junction end does not reproduce the germline sequence, and a read error may be involved. The CDR3 loop reads CASSEGTGSYNEQFF. CDR3 sequence (DNA): TGTGCCAGCAGCGAAGGTACGGGCTCCTACAATGAGCAGTTCTTC. V is TRBV6-1 and J is TRBJ2-1; no firm D call. The CDR3 covers 15 residues. In germline, CDR1 is MNHNS, CDR2 SASEGT.

The chain carries TRBV11-2 and TRBJ2-6; tentative D call: TRBD1 (6 bases). The CDR3 sequence is 15 residues long. The ends were cut back, 6 bases at V and 1 base at J, with 10 bases in the middle. From germline, CDR1 is SGHAT and CDR2 FQNNGV. CDR3 residues: CASSPQGSGANVLTF. The CDR3 DNA reads TGTGCCAGCAGTCCACAGGGTTCTGGGGCCAACGTCCTGACTTTC.

The CDR3 loop is CASSPPSTGGNGANVLTF. As DNA, the CDR3 is TGTGCCAGCTCACCACCGAGTACAGGGGGTAATGGGGCCAACGTCCTGACTTTC. This chain links TRBV18 with TRBJ2-6, with 8 bases identical to TRBD1. V trimming: 0 bases; J trimming: 3 bases; junction bases outside the gene matches: 7. The CDR3 totals 18 residues. Germline CDR1 is KGHSH and CDR2 is LQKENI. Together with reference TRBV18 and TRBJ2-6, the CDR3 gives the full variable domain: NAGVMQNPRHLVRRRGQEARLRCSPMKGHSHVYWYRQLPEEGLKFMVYLQKENIIDESGMPKERFSAEFPKEGPSILRIQQVVRGDSAAYFCASSPPSTGGNGANVLTFGAGSRLTVL.

The V gene is TRBV7-9, the J gene TRBJ2-7; 7 bases are a match to TRBD1. V lost 1 base, J lost 4 bases, and 4 bases stayed unmatched. Germline V gives CDR1 SEHNR, CDR2 FQNEAQ (reference sequence). The CDR3 has 14 amino acids. The CDR3 loop reads CASSLGGGNYEQYF. Here the CDR3 DNA reads TGTGCCAGCAGCTTAGGAGGGGGCAATTACGAGCAGTACTTC.